This TCR beta chain was identified in a study of blood T cell repertoires in COVID-19. Per the germline V gene, CDR1 is MNHEY and CDR2 is SMNVEV (reference sequence). The CDR3 is 14 residues long. J lost 4 bases, V lost 2 bases, and 3 bases had no gene match. Generated by immunoSEQ multiplex PCR, the TCRdb table keeps only in-frame clones and is missing some. The repertoire holds approximately 150,000 clones, with 70% to 90% as singletons. The chain is built from TRBV27 and TRBJ2-5, with 8 bases lining up with TRBD1. Sequenced sample: peripheral blood. The clonotype originates from a man in his 70s with acute or convalescent COVID-19. As DNA, the CDR3 is TGTGCCAGCAGTTTAAGAGACAGGGGAGAGACCCAGTACTTC. This encodes CASSLRDRGETQYF.